This entry is about one T cell receptor beta chain. What it recognizes is unknown. CDR1 is SEHNR, CDR2 FQNEAQ, per germline (reference sequence). With 1 base removed from V and 5 bases from J, the gap between germline ends came to 13 bases. This CDR3 is built from 15 residues. This entry is derived from a study of blood T cells in healthy people across ages. The donors, all healthy, were Caucasians living in Russia, aged about 6 to 90. Researchers isolated at least 7 million PBMCs per sample. Then a second PCR, running about 6 to 11 cycles, was carried out with a sample-barcoded 5' primer and a J-beta primer mix. Every cDNA molecule bore a tag from a template-switch adaptor containing 12 random nucleotides. A single record per CDR3 protein comes from TCRdb applying MiXCR to the 5' RACE reads. The data contain fewer than 1.5 million distinct CDR3 sequences, approximately 42% of them singletons. Findings of the study overall: Per-million-T-cell TCR beta diversity fell roughly linearly with age.

The sequence was obtained from a woman between 18 and 30 years old in good health. The specimen sequenced was blood. The chain links TRBV7-9 to TRBJ2-3; possibly TRBD1 for D (5 bases). The CDR3 bases are TGTGCCAGCAGCTTAGTGCAGGGCGTGAAAGATACGCAGTATTTT. This sequence encodes CASSLVQGVKDTQYF. Complete variable domain (other parts from reference TRBV7-9 and TRBJ2-3): DTGVSQNPRHKITKRGQNVTFRCDPISEHNRLYWYRQTLGQGPEFLTYFQNEAQLEKSRLLSDRFSAERPKGSFSTLEIQRTEQGDSAMYLCASSLVQGVKDTQYFGPGTRLTVL.